The 19 T cell receptor beta chains listed next were all sequenced from one sample in a study of Ad26.COV2.S vaccination and SARS-CoV-2 variants. Libraries were prepared by immunoSEQ multiplex PCR; TCRdb keeps only in-frame clonotypes and omits some of them. The data contain approximately 300,000 clones, around four fifths of them singletons. As to treatment: some 20 received Ad26.COV2.S at low or high dose, single or two shots; about five received placebo; per-sample allocation not given. Material that was analyzed had been drawn on day 63 after the first vaccine or placebo injection. Material: peripheral blood, obtained in a trial of Ad26.COV2.S vaccine versus placebo. The receptors were gathered from a person between 18 and 59 years old who received the Ad26.COV2.S COVID-19 vaccine or a placebo.

The chain recombines TRBV5-1 with TRBJ2-5; possibly TRBD1 for D (5 bases). CDR3 length: 14 residues. Looked up from germline, CDR1 is SGHRS and CDR2 is YFSETQ. V was pared by 4 bases and J by 2 bases, with 12 bases between. The CDR3 protein is CASSLPQGQETQYF. The CDR3 nucleotides read TGCGCCAGCAGCCTGCCCCAGGGACAAGAGACCCAGTACTTC.

This chain connects TRBV25-1 to TRBJ1-1; 9 bases agree with TRBD1. This CDR3 spans 15 amino acids. From germline, CDR1 is MGHDK and CDR2 SYGVNS. Germline trimming cut 4 bases from V and 2 bases from J; bases unmatched to any gene: 5. The CDR3 protein is CASSVKGQGNTEAFF. The CDR3 DNA reads as TGTGCCAGCAGTGTAAAGGGACAGGGTAACACTGAAGCTTTCTTT.

The V call is TRBV6-2 or TRBV6-3, the J call TRBJ2-2, with D maybe TRBD2 (6 bases). Germline CDR1 MNHEY, CDR2 SVGEGT. Trimming took 5 bases from V and 4 from J, leaving 17 bases between them. This CDR3 spans 16 amino acids. CDR3 region: CASSPLAGIVTGELFF. The CDR3 coding sequence is TGTGCCAGCAGTCCCTTGGCGGGGATCGTCACCGGGGAGCTGTTTTTT.

This chain uses TRBV18 with TRBJ1-1; no firm D call. Looked up from germline, CDR1 is KGHSH and CDR2 is LQKENI. V was clipped by 1 base and J by 4 bases, with 13 bases between them. The CDR3 has 15 residues. In nucleotides, the CDR3 is TGTGCCAGCTCACCACAACGCCTTTGGAGCACTGAAGCTTTCTTT. Translating gives CASSPQRLWSTEAFF. Full variable domain (remainder filled in from reference TRBV18 and TRBJ1-1): NAGVMQNPRHLVRRRGQEARLRCSPMKGHSHVYWYRQLPEEGLKFMVYLQKENIIDESGMPKERFSAEFPKEGPSILRIQQVVRGDSAAYFCASSPQRLWSTEAFFGQGTRLTVV.

This clone was recorded a few times. The chain recombines TRBV9 with TRBJ2-5; D may be TRBD2 (5 bases). CDR1 and CDR2 (germline): SGDLS, YYNGEE. The CDR3 spans 14 residues. Between the trimmed V and J ends, which lost 4 bases and 3 bases, there was a span of 13 bases. The CDR3 reads CASSNTRGKETQYF. In DNA, the CDR3 is TGTGCCAGCAGCAACACCCGAGGGAAAGAGACCCAGTACTTC.

This chain joins TRBV18 and TRBJ1-4; D is uncertain. V was trimmed by 5 bases and J by 5 bases, leaving 12 bases between them. The CDR3 is made up of 14 amino acids. Germline CDR1 and CDR2: KGHSH and LQKENI. CDR3 DNA: TGTGCCAGCTCAGAAAGGCCGAGAAATGAAAAACTGTTTTTT. This sequence encodes CASSERPRNEKLFF.

This chain connects TRBV27 to TRBJ2-1; D gene unclear. Germline CDR1 MNHEY, CDR2 SMNVEV (reference sequence). CDR3 size: 11 residues. Trimming took off 10 bases at V and 7 bases at J, with 11 bases between the two ends. This chain's CDR3 is CATQAWNEQFF. As DNA, the CDR3 is TGTGCCACCCAAGCCTGGAATGAGCAGTTCTTC.

The chain joins TRBV5-8 to TRBJ1-1, with D perhaps TRBD1 (5 bases). CDR1 is SGHTS, CDR2 YDEGEE, per germline. Trimming left V 4 bases short and J 5 bases short, with 24 bases between. The CDR3 totals 17 residues. The CDR3 spells CASSPVTGGLGVTEAFF. The CDR3, as DNA: TGTGCCAGCAGCCCCGTTACTGGAGGCCTGGGGGTGACTGAAGCTTTCTTT. Variable domain in full (rest from reference TRBV5-8 and TRBJ1-1): EAGVTQSPTHLIKTRGQQATLRCSPISGHTSVYWYQQALGLGLQFLLWYDEGEERNRGNFPPRFSGRQFPNYSSELNVNALELEDSALYLCASSPVTGGLGVTEAFFGQGTRLTVV.

This clone showed up just a few times. The chain couples TRBV12-5 to TRBJ1-1, with 10 bases aligning to TRBD1. Trimming removed 6 bases from V and 4 bases from J; junction bases left unmatched: 5. Germline V gene sequence: CDR1 LGHNT, CDR2 FRNRAP. This CDR3 comprises 14 residues. CDR3 DNA: TGTGCTAGTGGCCCGGGACAGGGGAGCACTGAAGCTTTCTTT. Translated, it gives CASGPGQGSTEAFF.

The chain couples TRBV7-9 to TRBJ2-7, with TRBD1 matching over 7 bases. The CDR3 has 13 amino acids. Germline CDR1 reads SEHNR; CDR2 reads FQNEAQ (reference sequence). V gave up 5 bases and J gave up 5 bases; unmatched junction bases: 6. The CDR3 protein is CASSRGQAHEQYF. The CDR3 nucleotides read TGTGCCAGCAGCAGAGGACAGGCCCACGAGCAGTACTTC.

This clone was recorded only once. The CDR3 sequence: CASSKTSRQYF. The CDR3 nucleotides are TGTGCCAGCAGCAAGACTAGCAGGCAGTATTTT. V and J are TRBV5-4 and TRBJ2-3; TRBD2 matches 7 bases. Germline V gene sequence: CDR1 SGHNT, CDR2 YYREEE (reference sequence). Trimming removed 4 bases from V and 11 bases from J; junction bases left unmatched: 4. There are 11 residues in the CDR3.

The CDR3 sequence is CASSFTGDTGELFF. The CDR3 DNA sequence: TGCGCCAGCAGCTTCACAGGGGACACCGGGGAGCTGTTTTTT. The chain has TRBV5-1 and TRBJ2-2; TRBD1 aligns across 7 bases. Trimming at V came to 2 bases and at J to 3 bases, leaving 1 base not matched to a gene. The CDR3 consists of 14 residues. In germline, CDR1 is SGHRS, CDR2 YFSETQ.

The J gene is TRBJ2-7, the V gene TRBV10-2, with 8 bases identical to TRBD1. V lost 9 bases and J lost 5; bases outside the gene matches: 9. Germline values: CDR1 WSHSY, CDR2 SAAADI. The CDR3 contains 13 residues. The CDR3 protein is CASPDRGDNEQYF. The CDR3 bases are TGCGCCAGTCCAGACAGGGGAGATAACGAGCAGTACTTC.

The rearrangement uses TRBV28 and TRBJ1-1, with a tentative D call TRBD1 (6 bases). CDR3 length: 12 residues. Germline V gene data show CDR1 as MDHEN and CDR2 as SYDVKM. V was clipped by 5 bases and J by 5 bases, with 9 bases between them. The CDR3 is CASSITGTEAFF. Written as DNA, the CDR3 is TGTGCCAGCAGTATCACAGGGACTGAAGCTTTCTTT.

CDR3 loop: CASSLRVQFDEQFF. The CDR3 DNA is TGCGCCAGCAGCTTAAGAGTCCAGTTCGACGAGCAGTTCTTC. The rearrangement uses TRBV5-1 and TRBJ2-1; D is unclear. CDR3 length equals 14 residues. Trimming took 2 bases from V and 10 from J, leaving 16 bases between them. Germline assignment: CDR1 SGHRS and CDR2 YFSETQ.

The chain employs TRBV28 and TRBJ2-7; 8 bases are shared with TRBD1. V shed 4 bases and J 7 bases; nucleotides not matched to a gene: 12. The V gene's germline CDR1 is MDHEN and CDR2 SYDVKM. The CDR3 is made up of 15 amino acids. The CDR3 reads CASSSTGQGWGEQYF. The CDR3 region has the DNA TGTGCCAGCAGTTCCACCGGACAGGGTTGGGGGGAGCAGTACTTC.

The chain joins TRBV9 to TRBJ2-7, with a weak D call TRBD2 (5 bases). Germline V gene sequence: CDR1 SGDLS, CDR2 YYNGEE. V was trimmed by 2 bases and J by 5 bases, leaving 11 bases between them. There are 13 residues in the CDR3. This CDR3 reads CASSVEEGNEQYF. The CDR3 DNA sequence: TGTGCCAGCAGCGTGGAGGAAGGGAACGAGCAGTACTTC.

This chain links TRBV27 with TRBJ2-2, with 9 nucleotides matching TRBD2. CDR3 length: 20 amino acids. The V segment lost 0 bases and the J segment 0 bases; nucleotides outside the gene matches: 11. CDR1 is MNHEY and CDR2 is SMNVEV in the germline V gene (reference sequence). The CDR3 here is CASSLSMGVAGASNTGELFF. The DNA for the CDR3 is TGTGCCAGCAGTTTATCGATGGGGGTAGCGGGAGCCTCGAACACCGGGGAGCTGTTTTTT.

The chain combines TRBV11-1 with TRBJ2-3; D not resolved. CDR1 SGHAT and CDR2 FQDESV come from the germline V gene (reference sequence). The germline V and J ends were trimmed by 2 bases and 0 bases, with 9 bases remaining between them. This CDR3 contains 15 residues. The CDR3 spells CASSLRVTSTDTQYF. Here the CDR3 DNA reads TGTGCCAGCAGCTTAAGGGTGACCAGCACAGATACGCAGTATTTT.